Listed here are 18 T cell receptor beta chains from one sample, sequenced in a study of vaccination effects on CD4 cells after COVID-19. Upon completion of more than 9 days in culture, CD4+ T cells were isolated. The vaccine given was either BNT162b2 or mRNA-1273, in two doses. No antigen has been identified for these receptors. The protocol was immunoSEQ multiplex PCR, while the TCRdb copy is restricted to in-frame clones and leaves out a portion. In the table there are about 73,000 clones, roughly four fifths of which are singletons. Specimen: CD4+ T cells from PBMCs cultured without peptide, collected after COVID-19 vaccination. The receptors derive from a human donor who received a COVID-19 vaccine.

The V and J genes are TRBV30 and TRBJ2-5; the D gene is possibly TRBD2 (5 bases). Germline CDR1 reads GTSNPN; CDR2 reads SVGIG (reference sequence). V was clipped by 1 base and J by 0 bases, with 12 bases between them. The CDR3 is 15 residues long. The CDR3 region is CAWSASWRYQETQYF. CDR3 DNA sequence: TGTGCCTGGAGTGCCTCATGGAGGTACCAAGAGACCCAGTACTTC. Variable domain in full (rest from reference TRBV30 and TRBJ2-5): SQTIHQWPATLVQPVGSPLSLECTVEGTSNPNLYWYRQAAGRGLQLLFYSVGIGQISSEVPQNLSASRPQDRQFILSSKKLLLSDSGFYLCAWSASWRYQETQYFGPGTRLLVL.

This chain joins TRBV10-3 and TRBJ2-3; 10 nucleotides match TRBD1. The CDR3 extends over 17 amino acids. J was trimmed by 5 bases and V by 6 bases; bases with no gene match: 14. Germline V gene data show CDR1 as ENHRY and CDR2 as SYGVKD. The CDR3 sequence is CAIRPGQGSSLGDTQYF. As DNA, the CDR3 is TGTGCCATCAGACCGGGACAGGGGAGTTCCCTGGGAGATACGCAGTATTTT.

The gene calls are TRBV5-8 and TRBJ2-3; D gene uncertain. CDR3 length: 17 residues. Trimming removed 7 bases at V and 1 base at J, with 22 bases between. Germline V gives CDR1 SGHTS, CDR2 YDEGEE. CDR3 bases: TGTGCCAGCCCTCAATGGCCTATCTCCTTGCGCACAGATACGCAGTATTTT. It specifies CASPQWPISLRTDTQYF.

CDR3 sequence reads: CASSPGTGGWTEAFF. In DNA form, the CDR3 reads TGTGCCAGCTCACCCGGAACAGGGGGCTGGACTGAAGCTTTCTTT. The chain employs TRBV18 and TRBJ1-1, with TRBD1 matching over 9 bases. The CDR3 runs to 15 residues. V lost 3 bases and J lost 5; bases outside the gene matches: 7. The germline CDR1 and CDR2 sequences are KGHSH and LQKENI.

V gene TRBV6-6 combines with J gene TRBJ2-1; TRBD2 agrees at 12 bases. CDR3 length equals 17 residues. Germline V CDR1 and CDR2: MNHNY, SVGAGI (reference sequence). V lost 5 bases and J lost 1; bases outside the gene matches: 6. The CDR3 here is CASSPGTSGLSYNEQFF. The CDR3 DNA reads as TGTGCCAGCAGTCCAGGGACTAGCGGGCTGTCCTACAATGAGCAGTTCTTC.

This rearrangement joins TRBV5-6 to TRBJ1-2, with TRBD1 matching 9 bases. The V segment lost 4 bases and the J segment 4 bases; nucleotides outside the gene matches: 8. From germline, CDR1 is SGHDT and CDR2 YYEEEE. The CDR3 has 15 amino acids. Written as DNA, the CDR3 is TGTGCCAGCAGCCTAAGGGACAGGGCGGCCTATGGCTACACCTTC. Protein: CASSLRDRAAYGYTF.

This chain connects TRBV18 to TRBJ2-1, with 9 positions matching TRBD2. J gave up 0 bases and V 6 bases, and 9 bases lay outside the gene matches. The CDR3 has 17 amino acids. The germline gives CDR1 KGHSH, CDR2 LQKENI. The CDR3 DNA sequence: TGTGCCAGCTCCCCATTCGGTAGCGGGGGCTCCTACAATGAGCAGTTCTTC. Translating gives CASSPFGSGGSYNEQFF.

The chain recombines TRBV6-6 with TRBJ2-5; either TRBD1 or TRBD2 may supply D (5 bases each). CDR1 MNHNY and CDR2 SVGAGI come from the germline V gene (reference sequence). This CDR3 is 13 amino acids long. V lost 7 bases to trimming and J lost 1 base, with 10 bases between them. The CDR3 here is CASKVRGQETQYF. CDR3 nucleotide sequence: TGTGCCAGCAAGGTGAGGGGCCAAGAGACCCAGTACTTC.

The V call is TRBV5-1, the J call TRBJ2-3; TRBD1 matches at 11 bases. V lost 7 bases and J lost 4; bases outside the gene matches: 2. Germline CDR1 is SGHRS and CDR2 is YFSETQ. The CDR3 has 13 amino acids. CDR3 amino acids: CASWTGGADTQYF. The DNA for the CDR3 is TGCGCCAGCTGGACAGGGGGCGCAGATACGCAGTATTTT.

V and J are TRBV2 and TRBJ1-4; D gene unclear. V lost 5 bases and J 0 bases, leaving 13 bases between the germline ends. Germline lookup yields CDR1 SNHLY and CDR2 FYNNEI. The CDR3 loop spans 16 amino acids. The CDR3 here is CASSKNGLATNEKLFF. DNA for the CDR3: TGTGCCAGCAGTAAAAACGGACTGGCAACTAATGAAAAACTGTTTTTT.

This rearrangement joins TRBV12-5 to TRBJ1-3; D remains unclear. Germline CDR1 reads LGHNT; CDR2 reads FRNRAP. CDR3 length: 13 amino acids. The CDR3, as DNA: TGTGCCAGCGGGTCTTCCTCTGGAAACACCATATATTTT. It is translated as CASGSSSGNTIYF.

The J gene is TRBJ1-1, the V gene TRBV5-1, with 8 bases aligning to TRBD1. The CDR3 totals 15 residues. Germline loops: CDR1 SGHRS, CDR2 YFSETQ. Trimming took 4 bases from V and 4 from J; bases not matched to a gene: 9. DNA of the CDR3: TGCGCCAGCAGCCCGGGAGACAGGGGTGCCACTGAAGCTTTCTTT. This encodes CASSPGDRGATEAFF.

The V and J genes are TRBV15 and TRBJ1-4; D gene uncertain. Trimming shortened V by 1 base and J by 7 bases, and 7 bases separated the two germline ends. The CDR3 contains 13 residues. Germline-derived CDR1 and CDR2 are LNHNV and YYDKDF (reference sequence). The CDR3 here is CATSRVPSEKLFF. DNA for the CDR3: TGTGCCACCAGCAGAGTCCCTAGTGAAAAACTGTTTTTT.

J is TRBJ2-5 and V is TRBV18; D might be TRBD1 (6 bases). Trimming removed 3 bases at V and 2 bases at J, with 10 bases between. Germline V gene lookup returns CDR1 KGHSH and CDR2 LQKENI. The CDR3 contains 14 residues. The CDR3 loop is CASSPLDRQETQYF. In nucleotides, the CDR3 is TGTGCCAGCTCACCTTTGGACAGACAAGAGACCCAGTACTTC.

This clone is judged large (0.1 to 1%). The V gene is TRBV11-2, the J gene TRBJ2-7; 7 bases match TRBD1. From germline, CDR1 is SGHAT and CDR2 FQNNGV. CDR3 size: 15 residues. Germline trimming cut 0 bases from V and 1 base from J; bases unmatched to any gene: 3. CDR3 coding DNA: TGTGCCAGCAGCTTAGAGGGCAGGGGGTCCTACGAGCAGTACGTC. Its protein product is CASSLEGRGSYEQYV.

The chain is built from TRBV7-2 and TRBJ2-2; D gene unclear. This CDR3 has 14 residues. Looked up from germline, CDR1 is SGHTA and CDR2 is FQGNSA. Trimming took off 5 bases at V and 5 bases at J, with 12 bases between the two ends. CDR3 DNA sequence: TGTGCCAGCAGCCACCCCGTGGAGACCGGGGAGCTGTTTTTT. It specifies CASSHPVETGELFF.

In this sample, this clone turned up once. V and J are TRBV7-9 and TRBJ2-3, with 8 bases lining up with TRBD2. J gave up 4 bases and V 6 bases, and 6 bases lay outside the gene matches. Germline CDR1 and CDR2: SEHNR and FQNEAQ (reference sequence). The CDR3 runs to 14 residues. CDR3 DNA sequence: TGTGCCAGCAGTCTTAGCGGGGTGGCAGATACGCAGTATTTT. It is translated as CASSLSGVADTQYF.

The V and J genes are TRBV10-1 and TRBJ1-6, with 9 bases identical to TRBD1. The CDR3 consists of 17 residues. Germline V CDR1 and CDR2: WNHNN, SYGVQD (reference sequence). J was trimmed by 5 bases and V by 3 bases; bases with no gene match: 8. The chain's CDR3 is CASSEGTGGNNNSPLHF. The CDR3 coding sequence is TGCGCCAGCAGTGAAGGCACAGGGGGCAATAATAATTCACCCCTCCACTTT.